One T cell receptor (beta chain) is described in this entry. There are a few counts of this clonotype. The antigen this receptor binds is unknown. Per-nucleotide qualities are absent, and no much larger clonotype sits a single base away. The source of the sample is a study of CD8 T cells in ankylosing spondylitis (dated by TCRdb to about 2017). About the investigation overall: The study profiled T cell receptor beta repertoires in healthy donors and ankylosing spondylitis patients to find disease-linked TCR variants. In total, the full study cohort was made up of 95 to 110 healthy donors and 25 or so ankylosing spondylitis patients. Peripheral blood samples were taken, and synovial fluid was additionally collected from ankylosing spondylitis patients. Study-level results and caveats: Blood from ankylosing spondylitis patients appeared to be characterized by a TCR beta motif composed of eight highly homologous amino acid variants. Some of the motif variants had been reported before in the synovial fluid and blood of reactive arthritis patients, a finding that suggests common disease-initiation mechanisms. Significant enrichment of the disease-linked clones was reported in matched synovial fluid samples from ankylosing spondylitis patients. The disease-linked clones had a CD8+ phenotype and were found at relatively low frequencies in peripheral blood.

Sequencing used an Illumina HiSeq 2500. TCR beta libraries were prepared by quantitative 5'-RACE with molecular barcodes. In the paper's pipeline: Disease-linked TCR variants were identified with a new computational method built on a probabilistic model of VDJ rearrangement. TCRdb took the public reads, trimmed them with fastp at Q25, ran MiXCR for clone calling and kept in-frame beta chains. Rows merge per CDR3 protein into single entries with the most common DNA and genes. TCRdb, not the authors, supplied the V and J calls. The sample table shows nearly 350,000 distinct CDR3 sequences, and about 15% are seen once. The leading ten clones occupy 0.85% to 1.4% of the sample. This receptor was taken from a male donor with ankylosing spondylitis or in good health (not recorded which). Sequencing was carried out using blood, either unsorted or a sorted T cell fraction (not recorded which).

This receptor has the CDR3 CASSRAGGRGTQYF. The DNA sequence is TGTGCCAGCAGCCGTGCGGGGGGTCGAGGGACCCAGTACTTC. The chain joins TRBV12-3 or TRBV12-4 to TRBJ2-5, and TRBD2 aligns with 8 junction nucleotides. The CDR3 starts with the cysteine, ends with the phenylalanine, and has 14 residues. Of all the DNA, just the CDR3 is kept, 42 bases in frame from base 1. V lost 6 bases and J lost 7 bases, and the count of bases not matched to a germline gene is 10.